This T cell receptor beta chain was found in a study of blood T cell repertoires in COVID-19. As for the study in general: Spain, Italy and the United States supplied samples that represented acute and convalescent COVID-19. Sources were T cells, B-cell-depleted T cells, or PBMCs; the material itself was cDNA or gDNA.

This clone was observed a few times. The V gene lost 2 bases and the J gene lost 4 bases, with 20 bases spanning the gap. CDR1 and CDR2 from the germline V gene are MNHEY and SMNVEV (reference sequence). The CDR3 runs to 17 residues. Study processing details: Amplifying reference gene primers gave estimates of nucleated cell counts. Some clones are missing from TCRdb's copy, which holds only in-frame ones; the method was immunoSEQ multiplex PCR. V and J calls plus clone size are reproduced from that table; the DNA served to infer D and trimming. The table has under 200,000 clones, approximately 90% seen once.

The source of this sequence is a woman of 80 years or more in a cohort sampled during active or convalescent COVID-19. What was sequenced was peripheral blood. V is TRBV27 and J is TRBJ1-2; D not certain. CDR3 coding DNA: TGTGCCAGCAGTTTACTCCGGGGTGGCAGAGCGGCCTATGGCTACACCTTC. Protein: CASSLLRGGRAAYGYTF.